The clone carrying this T cell receptor beta chain showed up many times. This specimen comes from a study of cytomegalovirus exposure and HLA in healthy donors. Measured with immunoSEQ multiplex PCR; TCRdb has only the in-frame clones, and not every one. The table records roughly 220,000 clones, about 90% of them present only once. V lost 2 bases, J lost 4 bases, and 15 bases lay in between. Germline assignment: CDR1 SGDLS and CDR2 YYNGEE. This CDR3 is 15 amino acids long. The sequence derives from a woman younger than 35 in good health and CMV-seronegative. V is TRBV9 and J is TRBJ1-1, with D perhaps matching TRBD1 (6 bases). The sample consisted of PBMCs. The DNA of the CDR3 is TGTGCCAGCAGCGTTGGGGGGGCGCGAGGCACTGAAGCTTTCTTT. It specifies CASSVGGARGTEAFF.